This TCR beta chain is from a study of identifying expanded T cells in peripheral blood. Worth noting for this clone: The antigen remains undetermined.

Points from the study as a whole: Across healthy donors, higher total template counts meant significantly greater approximately 2-week count variance.

Sequencing was performed with immunoSEQ multiplex PCR; in TCRdb, only in-frame clones are kept and a portion is missing. The data hold about 50,000 clones, with 65% to 90% observed a single time. Germline CDR1 reads MNHNS; CDR2 reads SASEGT. This CDR3 has 12 residues. With 10 bases removed from V and 11 bases from J, the gap between germline ends came to 20 bases. The receptor was isolated from a person between 18 and 69 years old in good health. Sequenced material: blood. This chain links TRBV6-1 with TRBJ1-1; D may be TRBD1 (6 bases). The CDR3 protein is CATRQGRPSAFF. CDR3 DNA: TGTGCCACCCGCCAGGGGCGGCCTTCGGCTTTCTTT.